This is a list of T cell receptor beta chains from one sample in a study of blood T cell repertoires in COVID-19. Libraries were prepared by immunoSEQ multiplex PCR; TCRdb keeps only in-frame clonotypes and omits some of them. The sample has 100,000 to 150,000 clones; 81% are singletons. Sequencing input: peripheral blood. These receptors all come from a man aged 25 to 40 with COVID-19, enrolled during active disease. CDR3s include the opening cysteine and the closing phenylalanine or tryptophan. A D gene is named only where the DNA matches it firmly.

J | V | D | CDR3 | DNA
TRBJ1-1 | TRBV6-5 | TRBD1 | CASSPNRGRVEAFF | TGTGCCAGCAGTCCCAACAGGGGGCGTGTTGAAGCTTTCTTT
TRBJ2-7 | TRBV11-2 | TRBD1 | CASSSGQGRRSYEQYF | TGTGCCAGCAGCTCCGGACAGGGACGGAGGTCCTACGAGCAGTACTTC
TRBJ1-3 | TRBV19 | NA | CASSPALRRFSGNTIYF | TGTGCCAGTAGTCCAGCGTTAAGACGGTTCTCTGGAAACACCATATATTTT
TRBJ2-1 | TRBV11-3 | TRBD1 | CASSGQDRSYNEQFF | TGTGCCAGCAGCGGACAGGACCGCTCCTACAATGAGCAGTTCTTC
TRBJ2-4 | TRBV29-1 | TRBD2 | CSVEGGGGAENIQYF | TGCAGCGTTGAAGGGGGCGGGGGGGCCGAAAACATTCAGTACTTC
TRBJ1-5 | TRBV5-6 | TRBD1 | CASSSGGDQPQHF | TGTGCCAGCAGCTCAGGGGGAGATCAGCCCCAGCATTTT
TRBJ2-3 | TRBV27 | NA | CASSLLRADTQYF | TGTGCCAGCAGTTTACTTCGGGCAGATACGCAGTATTTT
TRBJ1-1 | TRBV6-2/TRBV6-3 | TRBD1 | CASSLTGGSEAFF | TGTGCCAGCAGTTTGACAGGGGGCTCTGAAGCTTTCTTT
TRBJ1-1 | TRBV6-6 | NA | CASSHTPETAMNTEAFF | TGTGCCAGCAGTCACACTCCGGAGACAGCCATGAACACTGAAGCTTTCTTT
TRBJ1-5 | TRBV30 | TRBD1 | CAWGGQGHQPQHF | TGTGCCTGGGGGGGACAGGGGCATCAGCCCCAGCATTTT
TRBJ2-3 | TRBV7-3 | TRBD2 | CASSLMWGLAGPVDTQYF | TGTGCCAGCAGCTTAATGTGGGGACTAGCGGGTCCGGTAGATACGCAGTATTTT